This TCR beta chain stems from a study of lymphopenia after photon versus proton radiotherapy. Study-level points and caveats: Proton therapy kept repertoires fairly stable, unlike photons, which gained effector/memory cells. Post-nadir TCR diversity decline inversely tracked overall survival among those who died. After lymphocyte nadir, photon-treated repertoires showed oligoclonal expansion, especially CD8+ Temra.

The table came from immunoSEQ multiplex PCR; TCRdb's copy has only in-frame clones and leaves some out. The sample includes 35,000 to 40,000 clones, 85% of them seen just once. For this clone: Its antigen is undetermined.

The clonotype originates from a man aged 45-65 years with gastric cancer. Here the sequenced sample was peripheral blood, taken from a patient treated with photon-based radiotherapy.

CDR3 sequence (DNA): TGCAGCGTTGAAGGGGTAGGGGGGATGAACACTGAAGCTTTCTTT. This codes for CSVEGVGGMNTEAFF. The chain joins TRBV29-1 to TRBJ1-1, with a weak D call TRBD1 (6 bases). V dropped 1 base and J dropped 0 bases, with 12 bases sitting between them. Germline lookup yields CDR1 SQVTM and CDR2 ANQGSEA. CDR3 size: 15 residues.